This T cell receptor beta chain originates from a study of Ad26.COV2.S vaccination and SARS-CoV-2 variants. Here immunoSEQ multiplex PCR was the method, and the copy in TCRdb shows in-frame clones only, minus some. The sample comprises hundreds of thousands of clones, roughly nine tenths of which are singletons, and 6.4% rests with the top ten. Trimming took 0 bases from V and 8 from J; bases not matched to a gene: 3. There are 13 residues in the CDR3. CDR1 SGDLS and CDR2 YYNGEE come from the germline V gene. Treatment in this sample: some 20 received Ad26.COV2.S at low or high dose, single or two shots; several received placebo; per-sample allocation not given. At day 63 after the first vaccine or placebo injection, samples were drawn. Vaccine was an Ad26 vector expressing Wuhan-strain SARS-CoV-2 spike.

This TCR came from a person aged 18-60 years who received the Ad26.COV2.S COVID-19 vaccine or a placebo. The input for sequencing was peripheral blood, taken in a trial of Ad26.COV2.S vaccine versus placebo. V is TRBV9 and J is TRBJ1-2, with TRBD1 matching 8 bases. The CDR3 DNA sequence: TGTGCCAGCAGCGTAGGGACAGGGCCCGGCTACACCTTC. The encoded protein is CASSVGTGPGYTF.